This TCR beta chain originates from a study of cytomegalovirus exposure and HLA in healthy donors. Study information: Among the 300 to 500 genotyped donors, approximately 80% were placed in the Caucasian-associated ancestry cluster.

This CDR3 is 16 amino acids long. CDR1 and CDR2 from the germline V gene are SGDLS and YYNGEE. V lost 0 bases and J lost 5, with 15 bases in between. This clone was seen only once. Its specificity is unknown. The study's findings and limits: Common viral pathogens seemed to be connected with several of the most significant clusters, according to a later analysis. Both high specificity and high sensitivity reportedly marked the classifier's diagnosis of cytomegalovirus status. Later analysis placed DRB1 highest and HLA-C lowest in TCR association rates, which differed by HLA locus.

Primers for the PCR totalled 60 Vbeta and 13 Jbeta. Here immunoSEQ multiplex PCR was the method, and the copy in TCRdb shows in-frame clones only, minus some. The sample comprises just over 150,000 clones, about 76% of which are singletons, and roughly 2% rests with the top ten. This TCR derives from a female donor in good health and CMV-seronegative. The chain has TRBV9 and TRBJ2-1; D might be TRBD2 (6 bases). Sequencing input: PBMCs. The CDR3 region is CASSVGTRGFDNEQFF. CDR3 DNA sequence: TGTGCCAGCAGCGTAGGCACGCGGGGCTTCGACAATGAGCAGTTCTTC.